These T cell receptor beta chains were read from a single sample in a study of cytomegalovirus exposure and HLA in healthy donors. TCRdb keeps only in-frame clones here, not all; method: immunoSEQ multiplex PCR. The repertoire consists of approximately 160,000 clones, with around 80% occurring once and the leading ten covering around 7%. The sample taken for sequencing was PBMCs. These receptors were obtained from a man aged 30 to 39 in good health and CMV-seropositive. The CDR3 runs from the conserved cysteine through the conserved F or W. The D gene is left open where the match is weak. A clone size is listed for some rows: how often the clone was seen (once, few, many), or a class if it is expanded.

size: NA
V: TRBV5-1
J: TRBJ2-2
D: TRBD2
DNA: TGCGCCAGCAGCCGGACTAGCGGAGATCCTTACACCGGGGAGCTGTTTTTT
CDR3: CASSRTSGDPYTGELFF

size: once
V: TRBV7-9
J: TRBJ2-2
D: NA
DNA: TGTGCCAGCAGCTTCTCCGGCGGGGGGGAGCTGTTTTTT
CDR3: CASSFSGGGELFF

size: few
V: TRBV5-1
J: TRBJ2-7
D: NA
DNA: TGCGCCAGCAGCTTGTGGGCAGGGGAGCCCCTTCCCTACGAGCAGTACTTC
CDR3: CASSLWAGEPLPYEQYF

size: NA
V: TRBV19
J: TRBJ1-2
D: NA
DNA: TGTGCCAGTAGTCCCCCGGCAGGGCCACGTTATGGCTACACCTTC
CDR3: CASSPPAGPRYGYTF

size: NA
V: TRBV15
J: TRBJ2-2
D: TRBD1
DNA: TGTGCCACCAGCAGGCTACGGACAGGCTCGGGAACTGGACCCGGGGAGCTGTTTTTT
CDR3: CATSRLRTGSGTGPGELFF

size: NA
V: TRBV7-3
J: TRBJ1-2
D: NA
DNA: TGTGCCAGCAGCCTAGAGGGGGATCTAAGCTATGGCTACACCTTC
CDR3: CASSLEGDLSYGYTF

size: NA
V: TRBV28
J: TRBJ2-7
D: TRBD2
DNA: TGTGCCAGCAGTTTTCCGCTTAGGCTAGCGGGGACCTCCTACGAGCAGTACTTC
CDR3: CASSFPLRLAGTSYEQYF

size: NA
V: TRBV4-2
J: TRBJ1-5
D: NA
DNA: TGTGCCAGCAGCCAAGATTACCCAGGAGGAAGTCAGCCCCAGCATTTT
CDR3: CASSQDYPGGSQPQHF

size: NA
V: TRBV29-1
J: TRBJ1-1
D: TRBD1
DNA: TGCAGCGGCAGGACAGGGGATTACACTGAAGCTTTCTTT
CDR3: CSGRTGDYTEAFF

size: few
V: TRBV9
J: TRBJ1-1
D: NA
DNA: TGTGCCAGCAGCGCTCCCCCGGTGGCAGATCTAGGTGCTTTCTTT
CDR3: CASSAPPVADLGAFF

size: NA
V: TRBV15
J: TRBJ2-7
D: TRBD1
DNA: TGTGCCACCAGCCATCAGACAGGGGGCTCCTACGAGCAGTACTTC
CDR3: CATSHQTGGSYEQYF